The 21 T cell receptor beta chains given below trace back to one sample, sequenced in a study of identical twins. TCRdb re-called the 5' RACE reads with MiXCR, one entry per CDR3 protein. The data hold 430,000 or so distinct CDR3 sequences, with 20% to 25% observed a single time. The sample also formed part of further work on T cells expressing NK-cell markers.

Sequenced material: CD4+ T cells sorted from blood. Source of these receptors: a woman in her late teens or twenties in good health.

V and J are TRBV25-1 and TRBJ2-2; 8 bases fit TRBD2. The germline CDR1 and CDR2 sequences are MGHDK and SYGVNS. CDR3 length: 16 residues. Losses at the gene ends were 0 bases for V and 12 bases for J; bases not matched to a gene: 12. The CDR3 nucleotides read TGTGCCAGCAGTGAATATCAAGGTAGCGGGGTACGCAAGCTGTTTTTT. Its protein product is CASSEYQGSGVRKLFF.

This rearrangement joins TRBV20-1 to TRBJ2-1; 11 bases match TRBD2. The CDR3 spans 14 residues. J gave up 6 bases and V 6 bases, and 7 bases lay outside the gene matches. Germline values: CDR1 DFQATT, CDR2 SNEGSKA (reference sequence). The CDR3 loop reads CSAFGTSGGNEQFF. DNA for the CDR3: TGCAGTGCCTTCGGTACTAGCGGGGGCAATGAGCAGTTCTTC.

The rearrangement uses TRBV18 and TRBJ2-1; a possible D gene is TRBD2 (6 bases). V was clipped by 3 bases and J by 7 bases, with 13 bases between them. Per germline, CDR1 KGHSH and CDR2 LQKENI. This CDR3 comprises 14 residues. Here the CDR3 reads CASSPPTSLNEQFF. The CDR3 coding sequence is TGTGCCAGCTCACCCCCGACTAGTTTAAATGAGCAGTTCTTC.

The chain has TRBV20-1 and TRBJ2-1; 8 nucleotides align to TRBD1. The CDR3 covers 13 residues. V lost 3 bases, J lost 7 bases, and 5 bases stayed unmatched. The germline V gene has CDR1 DFQATT and CDR2 SNEGSKA (reference sequence). The CDR3 here is CSARRTGTNEQFF. DNA for the CDR3: TGCAGTGCTAGGAGGACAGGGACTAATGAGCAGTTCTTC.

Only a few counts were recorded for this clonotype. V and J are TRBV5-1 and TRBJ2-1, with TRBD2 identical over 13 bases. CDR1 SGHRS and CDR2 YFSETQ come from the germline V gene. This CDR3 is built from 16 residues. The ends lost 6 bases at V and 4 bases at J; junction bases unmatched: 7. The DNA of the CDR3 is TGCGCCAGCACCCGACTAGCGGGGGGTCAATACAATGAGCAGTTCTTC. Protein product: CASTRLAGGQYNEQFF.

This clonotype was detected a few times. This rearrangement joins TRBV20-1 to TRBJ1-1; no reliable D call. Trimming removed 4 bases at V and 6 bases at J, with 9 bases between. CDR3 length: 11 residues. Germline-derived CDR1 and CDR2 are DFQATT and SNEGSKA (reference sequence). DNA of the CDR3: TGCAGTGCTAATAGGGCTCCTGAAGCTTTCTTT. It specifies CSANRAPEAFF.

This chain uses TRBV20-1 with TRBJ2-7; D is unclear. The CDR3 length is 16 residues. Looked up from germline, CDR1 is DFQATT and CDR2 is SNEGSKA (reference sequence). Trimming shortened V by 0 bases and J by 1 base, and 16 bases separated the two germline ends. The CDR3 spells CSARDLHSSTSYEQYF. CDR3 DNA: TGCAGTGCTAGAGATCTGCACAGTTCAACTTCCTACGAGCAGTACTTC.

The gene calls are TRBV6-2 or TRBV6-3 and TRBJ2-1; D gene unclear. Trimming pared 3 bases from V and 9 bases from J, leaving 12 bases between. Per the germline V gene, CDR1 is MNHEY and CDR2 is SVGEGT. The CDR3 is 13 amino acids. In DNA, the CDR3 is TGTGCCAGCAGTTATTTCCTCCTCGGTGAGCAGTTCTTC. As protein: CASSYFLLGEQFF.

This clonotype occurred many times. The chain recombines TRBV20-1 with TRBJ1-1; 7 nucleotides line up with TRBD1. Germline CDR1 is DFQATT and CDR2 is SNEGSKA (reference sequence). V lost 3 bases, J lost 13 bases, and 8 bases stayed unmatched. This CDR3 has 11 amino acids. In DNA, the CDR3 is TGCAGTGCTAGGAAGGGGGCCGGGGATTTCTTT. Its protein is CSARKGAGDFF.

V is TRBV18 and J is TRBJ2-1; 13 bases are shared with TRBD2. The CDR3 spans 16 residues. The germline CDR1 and CDR2 sequences are KGHSH and LQKENI. The V segment lost 3 bases and the J segment 6 bases; nucleotides outside the gene matches: 5. This CDR3 is CASSPGTSGVGNEQFF. The CDR3 bases are TGTGCCAGCTCACCCGGGACTAGCGGGGTCGGCAATGAGCAGTTCTTC.

This clonotype was seen at least ten times. The chain links TRBV7-2 to TRBJ1-4, with D uncertain. Trimming shortened V by 1 base and J by 6 bases, and 6 bases separated the two germline ends. The CDR3 has 13 amino acids. Germline V lookup: CDR1 SGHTA, CDR2 FQGNSA. CDR3 DNA sequence: TGTGCCAGCAGCTTAGAACCTCATGAAAAACTGTTTTTT. Translated: CASSLEPHEKLFF.

The chain uses TRBV12-3 or TRBV12-4 and TRBJ1-2; no clear D. CDR3 length: 14 residues. The germline V and J ends were trimmed by 5 bases and 3 bases, with 13 bases remaining between them. CDR3 bases: TGTGCCAGCAGTCCCCGGAAGGTCCACTATGGCTACACCTTC. As protein: CASSPRKVHYGYTF.

The chain couples TRBV10-3 to TRBJ1-5; TRBD1 agrees at 7 bases. CDR1 and CDR2 (germline): ENHRY, SYGVKD. V lost 0 bases to trimming and J lost 4 bases; unmatched junction nucleotides: 0. CDR3 length equals 14 residues. The CDR3 DNA follows: TGTGCCATCAGTGAGTCGACAGGGAATCAGCCCCAGCATTTT. Protein product: CAISESTGNQPQHF.

The V gene is TRBV12-3 or TRBV12-4, the J gene TRBJ1-2, with 8 bases fitting TRBD1. Losses at the gene ends were 2 bases for V and 4 bases for J; bases not matched to a gene: 9. This CDR3 is 16 amino acids long. Here the CDR3 reads CASSLTPTGAIYGYTF. CDR3 bases: TGTGCCAGCAGTTTAACCCCGACAGGGGCGATCTATGGCTACACCTTC.

This chain joins TRBV20-1 and TRBJ2-5; 14 bases line up with TRBD2. Per germline, CDR1 DFQATT and CDR2 SNEGSKA (reference sequence). The CDR3 totals 17 residues. J gave up 7 bases and V 3 bases, and 13 bases lay outside the gene matches. The CDR3 reads CSARGLAGDLADPTQYF. Here the CDR3 DNA reads TGCAGTGCTAGGGGACTAGCGGGAGATTTGGCCGACCCGACCCAGTACTTC.

In this sample, this clonotype turned up a few times. The rearrangement uses TRBV6-1 and TRBJ2-7; TRBD1 agrees at 9 bases. Looked up from germline, CDR1 is MNHNS and CDR2 is SASEGT. CDR3 length equals 14 residues. V shed 6 bases, J shed 6 bases, and the junction held 9 bases outside the gene matches. CDR3 in amino acids: CASRRDREKGEQYF. For the CDR3, the DNA is TGTGCCAGCAGACGGGACAGGGAAAAAGGCGAGCAGTACTTC.

The chain employs TRBV5-5 and TRBJ2-2; 11 nucleotides match TRBD2. V gave up 0 bases and J gave up 7 bases; unmatched junction bases: 5. CDR3 length equals 16 residues. CDR1 SGHKS and CDR2 YYEKEE come from the germline V gene (reference sequence). Here the CDR3 reads CASSLVAGGRVGELFF. CDR3 DNA: TGTGCCAGCAGCTTGGTAGCGGGGGGGCGAGTCGGGGAGCTGTTTTTT.

This clonotype was picked up a small number of times. The V gene is TRBV20-1, the J gene TRBJ1-4; 8 nucleotides agree with TRBD1. CDR1 DFQATT and CDR2 SNEGSKA come from the germline V gene (reference sequence). This CDR3 comprises 15 residues. The junction had 8 bases not matched to a gene; V was cut back by 0 bases and J by 8 bases. CDR3 sequence: CSARDRRGPEEKLFF. CDR3 sequence (DNA): TGCAGTGCTAGAGATCGCAGGGGGCCGGAGGAAAAACTGTTTTTT.

The chain uses TRBV20-1 and TRBJ2-7, with D perhaps matching TRBD2 (5 bases). This CDR3 is built from 12 residues. Looked up from germline, CDR1 is DFQATT and CDR2 is SNEGSKA (reference sequence). V was trimmed by 7 bases and J by 7 bases, leaving 17 bases between them. CDR3 sequence reads: CSVATRSQEQYF. In DNA form, the CDR3 reads TGCAGTGTCGCTACTAGGTCGCAGGAGCAGTACTTC.

The chain couples TRBV10-2 to TRBJ2-7; D is unresolved. The germline V and J ends were trimmed by 4 bases and 8 bases, with 9 bases remaining between them. Germline-derived CDR1 and CDR2 are WSHSY and SAAADI. This CDR3 has 11 amino acids. The CDR3 loop reads CASSATSQQYF. The DNA for the CDR3 is TGCGCCAGCAGTGCCACCTCCCAGCAGTACTTC.

This clonotype has just a few counts. The chain recombines TRBV12-3 or TRBV12-4 with TRBJ1-5; D not certain. Trimming cost V 2 bases and J 9 bases, with 14 bases left between them. CDR3 length: 14 residues. CDR3 bases: TGTGCCAGCAGTTTAATAGGCAGTCCCGCGCCCCAGCATTTT. Its translation: CASSLIGSPAPQHF.